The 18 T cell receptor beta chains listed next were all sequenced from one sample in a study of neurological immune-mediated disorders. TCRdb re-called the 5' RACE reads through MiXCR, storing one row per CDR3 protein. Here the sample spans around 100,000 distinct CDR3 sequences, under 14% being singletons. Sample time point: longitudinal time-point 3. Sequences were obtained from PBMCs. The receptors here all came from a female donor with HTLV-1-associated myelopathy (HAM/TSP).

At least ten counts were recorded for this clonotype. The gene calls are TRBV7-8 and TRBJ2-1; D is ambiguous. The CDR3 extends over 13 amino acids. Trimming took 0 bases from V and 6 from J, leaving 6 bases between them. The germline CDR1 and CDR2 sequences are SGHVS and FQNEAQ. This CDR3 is CASSLARGNEQFF. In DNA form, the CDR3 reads TGTGCCAGCAGCTTAGCGCGTGGCAATGAGCAGTTCTTC.

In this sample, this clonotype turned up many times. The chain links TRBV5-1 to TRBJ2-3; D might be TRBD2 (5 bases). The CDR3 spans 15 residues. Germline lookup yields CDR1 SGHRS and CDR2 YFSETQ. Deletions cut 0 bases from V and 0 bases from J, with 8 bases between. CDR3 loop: CASSLDTGSTDTQYF. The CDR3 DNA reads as TGCGCCAGCAGCTTGGATACGGGGAGCACAGATACGCAGTATTTT.

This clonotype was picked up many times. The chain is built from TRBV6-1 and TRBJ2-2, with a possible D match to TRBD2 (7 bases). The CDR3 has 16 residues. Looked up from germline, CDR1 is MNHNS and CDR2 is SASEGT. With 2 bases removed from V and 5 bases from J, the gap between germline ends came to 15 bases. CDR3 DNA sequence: TGTGCCAGCAGTGAACGCGGGGGCTCGGGTACCGGGGAGCTGTTTTTT. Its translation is CASSERGGSGTGELFF.

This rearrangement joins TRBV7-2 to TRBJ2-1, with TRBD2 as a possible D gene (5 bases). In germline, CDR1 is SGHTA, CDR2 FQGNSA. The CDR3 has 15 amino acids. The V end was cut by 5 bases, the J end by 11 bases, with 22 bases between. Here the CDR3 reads CASSDLLAGFSQQFF. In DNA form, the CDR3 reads TGTGCCAGCAGCGACCTCCTGGCGGGTTTTAGTCAGCAGTTCTTC.

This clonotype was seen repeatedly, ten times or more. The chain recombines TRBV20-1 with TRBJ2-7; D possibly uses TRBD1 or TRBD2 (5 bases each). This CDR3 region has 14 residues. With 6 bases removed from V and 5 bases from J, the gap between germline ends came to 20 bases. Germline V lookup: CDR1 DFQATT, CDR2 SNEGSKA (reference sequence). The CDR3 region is CSALGRAGTDEQYF. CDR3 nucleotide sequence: TGCAGTGCCCTAGGTAGGGCAGGGACGGACGAGCAGTACTTC.

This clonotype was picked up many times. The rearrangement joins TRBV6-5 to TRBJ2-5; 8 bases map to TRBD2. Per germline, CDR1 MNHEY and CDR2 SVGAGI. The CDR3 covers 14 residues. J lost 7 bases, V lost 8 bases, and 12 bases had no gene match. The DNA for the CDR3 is TGTGCCAGCTGCACAGGTTCACGGGGGGGGACCCAGTACTTC. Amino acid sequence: CASCTGSRGGTQYF.

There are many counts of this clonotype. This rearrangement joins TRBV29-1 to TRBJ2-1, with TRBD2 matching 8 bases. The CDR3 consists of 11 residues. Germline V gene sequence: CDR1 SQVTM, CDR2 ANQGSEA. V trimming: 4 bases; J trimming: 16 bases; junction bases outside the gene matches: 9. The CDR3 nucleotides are TGCAGCGTTGTACGGGGGGGCCTGTTTTTCTTC. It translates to CSVVRGGLFFF.

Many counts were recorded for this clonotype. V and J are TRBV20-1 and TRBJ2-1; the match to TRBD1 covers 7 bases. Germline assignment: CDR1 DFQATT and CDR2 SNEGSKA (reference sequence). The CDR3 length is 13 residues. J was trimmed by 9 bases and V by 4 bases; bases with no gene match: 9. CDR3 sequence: CSAKGTAGGEQFF. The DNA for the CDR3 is TGCAGTGCTAAAGGGACCGCAGGGGGTGAGCAGTTCTTC.

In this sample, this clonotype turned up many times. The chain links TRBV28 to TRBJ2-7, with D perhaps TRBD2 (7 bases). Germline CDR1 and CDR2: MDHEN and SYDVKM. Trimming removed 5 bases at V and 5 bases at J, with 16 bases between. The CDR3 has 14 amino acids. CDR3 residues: CASSEDGGGDEQYF. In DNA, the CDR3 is TGTGCCAGCAGTGAGGATGGGGGGGGCGACGAGCAGTACTTC. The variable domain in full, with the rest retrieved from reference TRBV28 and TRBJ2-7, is DVKVTQSSRYLVKRTGEKVFLECVQDMDHENMFWYRQDPGLGLRLIYFSYDVKMKEKGDIPEGYSVSREKKERFSLILESASTNQTSMYLCASSEDGGGDEQYFGPGTRLTVT.

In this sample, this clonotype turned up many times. CDR3 region: CSAYHQTGDTNTGELFF. CDR3 sequence (DNA): TGCAGCGCCTACCACCAGACAGGGGATACGAACACCGGGGAGCTGTTTTTT. V usage is TRBV29-1 and J usage is TRBJ2-2; TRBD1 matches 8 bases. The CDR3 is made up of 17 amino acids. With 7 bases clipped from V and 0 bases from J, the junction kept 13 bases outside the gene matches. Germline V lookup: CDR1 SQVTM, CDR2 ANQGSEA.

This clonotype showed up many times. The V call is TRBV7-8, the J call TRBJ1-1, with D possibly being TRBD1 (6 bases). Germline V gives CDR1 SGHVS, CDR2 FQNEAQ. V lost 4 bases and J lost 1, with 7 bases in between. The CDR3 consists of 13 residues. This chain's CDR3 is CASSSQGNTEAFF. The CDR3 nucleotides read TGTGCCAGCAGCTCACAGGGGAACACTGAAGCTTTCTTT.

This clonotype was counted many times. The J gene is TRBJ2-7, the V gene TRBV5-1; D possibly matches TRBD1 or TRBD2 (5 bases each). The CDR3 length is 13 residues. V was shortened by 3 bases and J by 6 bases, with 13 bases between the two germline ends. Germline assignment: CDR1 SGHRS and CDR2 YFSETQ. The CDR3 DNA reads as TGCGCCAGCAGCTCAGAGGGGCCAGGCGAGCAGTACTTC. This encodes CASSSEGPGEQYF.

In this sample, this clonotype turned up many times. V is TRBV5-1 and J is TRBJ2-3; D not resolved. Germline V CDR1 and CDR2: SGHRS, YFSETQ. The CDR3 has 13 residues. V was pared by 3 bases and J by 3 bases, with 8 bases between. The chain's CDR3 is CASSSPGTDTQYF. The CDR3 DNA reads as TGCGCCAGCAGCTCACCTGGGACAGATACGCAGTATTTT.

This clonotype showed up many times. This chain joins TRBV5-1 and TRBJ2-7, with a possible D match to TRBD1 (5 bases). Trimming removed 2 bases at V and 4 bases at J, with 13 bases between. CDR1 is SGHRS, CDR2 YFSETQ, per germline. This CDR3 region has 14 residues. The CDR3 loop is CASSLASGKYEQYF. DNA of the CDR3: TGCGCCAGCAGCTTAGCCTCAGGGAAATACGAGCAGTACTTC.

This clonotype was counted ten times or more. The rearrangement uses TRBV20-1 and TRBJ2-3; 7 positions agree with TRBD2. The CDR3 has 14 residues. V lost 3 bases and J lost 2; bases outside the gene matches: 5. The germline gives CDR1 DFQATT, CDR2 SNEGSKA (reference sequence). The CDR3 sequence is CSASSGAHTDTQYF. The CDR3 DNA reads TGCAGTGCTAGCAGCGGGGCCCACACAGATACGCAGTATTTT.

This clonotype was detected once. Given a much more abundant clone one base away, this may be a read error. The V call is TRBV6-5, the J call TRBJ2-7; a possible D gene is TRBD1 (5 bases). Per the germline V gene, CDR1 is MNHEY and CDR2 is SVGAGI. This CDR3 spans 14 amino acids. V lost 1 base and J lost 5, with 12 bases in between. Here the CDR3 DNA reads TGTGCCAGCAGTTACTTTAGGGGCACCAACGAGCAGTACTTC. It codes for CASSYFRGTNEQYF.

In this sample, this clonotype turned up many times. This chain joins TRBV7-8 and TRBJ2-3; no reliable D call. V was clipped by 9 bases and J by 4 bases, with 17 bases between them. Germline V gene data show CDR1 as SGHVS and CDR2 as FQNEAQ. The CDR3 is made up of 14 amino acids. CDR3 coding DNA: TGTGCCAGTCTCCGGGCGCCCCGCCCAGATACGCAGTATTTT. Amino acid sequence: CASLRAPRPDTQYF. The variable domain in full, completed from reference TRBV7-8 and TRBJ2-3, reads GAGVSQSPRYKVAKRGQDVALRCDPISGHVSLFWYQQALGQGPEFLTYFQNEAQLDKSGLPSDRFFAERPEGSVSTLKIQRTQQEDSAVYLCASLRAPRPDTQYFGPGTRLTVL.

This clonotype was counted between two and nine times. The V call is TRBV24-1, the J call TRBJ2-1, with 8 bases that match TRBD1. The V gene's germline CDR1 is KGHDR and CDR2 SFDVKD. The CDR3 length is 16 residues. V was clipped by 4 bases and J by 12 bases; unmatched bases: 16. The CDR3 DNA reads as TGTGCCACCAGTGAAGGTAGGGGACAGGTAAATGAGAGGCAGTTCTTC. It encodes CATSEGRGQVNERQFF.